The rows below give T cell receptor beta chains drawn from one sample of a study of cytomegalovirus exposure and HLA in healthy donors. Generated by immunoSEQ multiplex PCR, the TCRdb table keeps only in-frame clones and is missing some. The sample table sets out around 52,000 clones. Sequenced sample: PBMCs. These receptors all come from a woman aged 45-60 years in good health and CMV-seropositive. CDR3s include the opening cysteine and the closing phenylalanine or tryptophan. Each record gives: D gene, V gene, J gene, CDR3 protein, CDR3 DNA. D genes are given only for firm matches.

>TRBD1|TRBV28|TRBJ1-5
CASSLWGQGNGQPQHF
TGTGCCAGCAGTTTATGGGGACAGGGGAACGGACAGCCCCAGCATTTT
>NA|TRBV5-6|TRBJ1-2
CASRGGLNYGYTF
TGTGCCAGCAGGGGAGGACTGAACTATGGCTACACCTTC
>TRBD1|TRBV28|TRBJ2-7
CASTFGTGPYEQYF
TGTGCCAGCACCTTCGGGACAGGCCCCTACGAGCAGTACTTC
>NA|TRBV5-1|TRBJ2-5
CASSLPGAAKETQYF
TGCGCCAGCAGCTTACCTGGGGCAGCCAAAGAGACCCAGTACTTC
>NA|TRBV14|TRBJ2-7
CASSQGVAGQEEQYF
TGTGCCAGCAGCCAAGGTGTGGCAGGGCAGGAGGAGCAGTACTTC
>TRBD2|TRBV5-1|TRBJ2-1
CASSSSGAENEQFF
TGCGCCAGCAGCTCTAGCGGGGCAGAGAATGAGCAGTTCTTC
>NA|TRBV19|TRBJ1-2
CASSTDPPRSGYTF
TGTGCCAGTAGTACAGACCCCCCGAGGTCCGGCTACACCTTC
>NA|TRBV23-1|TRBJ2-2
CASRPKQGFGGELFF
TGCGCCAGCAGACCGAAACAGGGATTCGGCGGGGAGCTGTTTTTT
>TRBD1|TRBV7-2|TRBJ2-6
CASSPRTGDSGANVLTF
TGTGCCAGCAGCCCCCGGACAGGGGACTCTGGGGCCAACGTCCTGACTTTC
>NA|TRBV28|TRBJ2-3
CASFEGGHTDTQYF
TGTGCCAGCTTCGAGGGAGGCCACACAGATACGCAGTATTTT
>NA|TRBV5-5|TRBJ1-2
CASSLDSAGGYTF
TGTGCCAGCAGCTTGGACAGTGCGGGCGGCTACACCTTC
>NA|TRBV27|TRBJ1-1
CASSFYRSTEAFF
TGTGCCAGCAGTTTCTACAGGAGCACTGAAGCTTTCTTT
>TRBD1|TRBV28|TRBJ1-5
CASSSGQATQPQHF
TGTGCCAGCAGTTCCGGACAGGCGACTCAGCCCCAGCATTTT
>TRBD1|TRBV30|TRBJ1-4
CAWSRQGIEKLFF
TGTGCCTGGAGTAGACAGGGGATTGAAAAACTGTTTTTT
>NA|TRBV11-2|TRBJ1-5
CASSSSQGPYQPQHF
TGTGCCAGCAGCTCTTCCCAGGGGCCCTATCAGCCCCAGCATTTT
>NA|TRBV5-1|TRBJ2-7
CASSLVGDGYEQYF
TGCGCCAGCAGCTTGGTTGGAGACGGCTACGAGCAGTACTTC
>NA|TRBV9|TRBJ2-5
CASSVGGRGAQETQYF
TGTGCCAGCAGCGTAGGGGGCAGGGGGGCTCAAGAGACCCAGTACTTC
>NA|TRBV5-1|TRBJ1-4
CASSFSSTNEKLFF
TGCGCCAGCAGCTTTAGTTCAACTAATGAAAAACTGTTTTTT
>NA|TRBV7-2|TRBJ2-7
CASSSYLGGGEQYF
TGTGCCAGCAGCTCCTACCTCGGAGGAGGCGAGCAGTACTTC
>NA|TRBV4-1|TRBJ1-4
CASSRDATSTNEKLFF
TGCGCCAGCAGCCGCGATGCCACTTCAACTAATGAAAAACTGTTTTTT
>TRBD2|TRBV14|TRBJ2-1
CASSQEVRLAAPDIYEQFF
TGTGCCAGCAGCCAAGAGGTTAGACTAGCGGCCCCTGATATTTATGAGCAGTTCTTC
>NA|TRBV7-9|TRBJ1-1
CASSLGTGVGEAFF
TGTGCCAGCAGCTTAGGGACGGGAGTCGGTGAAGCTTTCTTT
>NA|TRBV4-2|TRBJ2-7
CASSQDRFLYEQYF
TGTGCCAGCAGCCAAGACCGGTTCCTATACGAGCAGTACTTC
>NA|TRBV18|TRBJ2-3
CASSAGEDTQYF
TGTGCCAGCTCAGCCGGAGAAGATACGCAGTATTTT
>TRBD2|TRBV5-8|TRBJ2-1
CASSRLTSGGASYNEQFF
TGTGCCAGCAGCCGGTTGACTAGCGGGGGGGCGTCCTACAATGAGCAGTTCTTC
>NA|TRBV18|TRBJ1-2
CASSPPPTQWGYTF
TGTGCCAGCTCACCACCCCCAACCCAGTGGGGCTACACCTTC
>NA|TRBV4-1|TRBJ1-2
CASSQEGGGQARNHYGYTF
TGCGCCAGCAGCCAAGAAGGTGGTGGGCAGGCTCGGAACCATTATGGCTACACCTTC
>TRBD1|TRBV19|TRBJ1-1
CATHRQGNTEAFF
TGTGCCACCCACCGACAGGGGAACACTGAAGCTTTCTTT
>NA|TRBV5-1|TRBJ2-1
CASSLLPGAEEYEQFF
TGCGCCAGCAGCTTGCTCCCAGGGGCCGAAGAGTATGAGCAGTTCTTC
>TRBD2|TRBV5-1|TRBJ2-1
CASSDTSGGPYNEQFF
TGCGCCAGCAGCGACACTAGCGGGGGGCCCTACAATGAGCAGTTCTTC
>TRBD1|TRBV13|TRBJ1-2
CASTAGQGRIYGYTF
TGTGCCAGCACGGCGGGACAGGGGAGGATCTATGGCTACACCTTC
>TRBD1|TRBV29-1|TRBJ2-3
CSVWSGTGRADTQYF
TGCAGCGTTTGGTCTGGGACAGGGAGGGCAGATACGCAGTATTTT
>TRBD2|TRBV6-5|TRBJ2-1
CASSPPGLQHNEQFF
TGTGCCAGCAGTCCGCCGGGACTACAACACAATGAGCAGTTCTTC
>NA|TRBV9|TRBJ1-4
CASSGRGGVIEKLFF
TGTGCCAGCAGTGGACGGGGGGGAGTAATTGAAAAACTGTTTTTT
>NA|TRBV2|TRBJ1-1
CASSEAAFSRNTEAFF
TGTGCCAGCAGTGAAGCCGCCTTTTCGCGGAACACTGAAGCTTTCTTT
>NA|TRBV30|TRBJ2-6
CAWSATSGANVLTF
TGTGCCTGGAGTGCTACCTCTGGGGCCAACGTCCTGACTTTC
>NA|TRBV30|TRBJ1-6
CAWTSWGTQLSPLHF
TGTGCCTGGACTAGCTGGGGGACACAACTTTCACCCCTCCACTTT
>TRBD1|TRBV5-8|TRBJ1-2
CASSFETGLVGYGYTF
TGTGCCAGCAGCTTTGAGACAGGGTTGGTCGGCTATGGCTACACCTTC
>TRBD1|TRBV10-3|TRBJ2-5
CAISTGGQETQYF
TGTGCCATCAGCACAGGGGGACAAGAGACCCAGTACTTC
>TRBD2|TRBV5-1|TRBJ2-5
CASSLFAGGMQETQYF
TGCGCCAGCAGCTTGTTCGCGGGGGGTATGCAAGAGACCCAGTACTTC
>TRBD1|TRBV7-3|TRBJ2-1
CASSPRDRGLDEQFF
TGTGCCAGCAGCCCTCGGGACAGGGGGCTTGATGAGCAGTTCTTC
>TRBD1|TRBV7-9|TRBJ2-7
CASSLDGTAYEQYF
TGTGCCAGCAGCTTAGACGGGACAGCCTACGAGCAGTACTTC
>TRBD1|TRBV7-9|TRBJ1-1
CASSLEGALNTEAFF
TGTGCCAGCAGCTTAGAGGGGGCCTTAAACACTGAAGCTTTCTTT
>NA|TRBV5-5|TRBJ2-7
CASSLTPDSFYEQYF
TGTGCCAGCAGCTTGACACCGGACAGCTTCTACGAGCAGTACTTC
>NA|TRBV6-5|TRBJ1-1
CASTGDTEAFF
TGTGCCAGCACCGGGGACACTGAAGCTTTCTTT
>NA|TRBV25-1|TRBJ2-1
CASSVGGNNEQFF
TGTGCCAGCAGTGTGGGGGGAAACAATGAGCAGTTCTTC
>TRBD1|TRBV7-9|TRBJ1-1
CAIKTSGTGNTEAFF
TGTGCCATCAAAACGTCCGGGACAGGGAACACTGAAGCTTTCTTT
>TRBD2|TRBV25-1|TRBJ2-1
CASRRTSVEQFF
TGTGCCAGCAGGCGAACTAGCGTCGAGCAGTTCTTC
>TRBD1|TRBV7-8|TRBJ2-7
CASSPQGQLMAYEQYF
TGTGCCAGCAGCCCGCAGGGACAGCTAATGGCCTACGAGCAGTACTTC
>NA|TRBV19|TRBJ1-2
CASTEAPFNYGYTF
TGTGCCAGTACCGAAGCTCCGTTTAACTATGGCTACACCTTC
>NA|TRBV4-1|TRBJ2-1
CASSQGAGYNEQFF
TGCGCCAGCAGCCAAGGGGCCGGTTACAATGAGCAGTTCTTC
>NA|TRBV11-2|TRBJ1-1
CASSLGVGGGNLVKAFF
TGTGCCAGCAGCTTAGGGGTTGGGGGGGGAAACTTGGTAAAAGCTTTCTTT